This T cell receptor beta chain was captured by sequencing in a study of cytomegalovirus exposure and HLA in healthy donors. In this sample, this clone turned up a few times. V lost 1 base and J 7 bases, leaving 6 bases between the germline ends. Germline CDR1 reads SGDLS; CDR2 reads YYNGEE. CDR3 length: 11 amino acids. With 60 Vbeta and 13 Jbeta primers, the PCR was carried out. Method: immunoSEQ multiplex PCR; TCRdb's copy keeps in-frame clones and lacks some. The sample consists of roughly 100,000 clones, around three quarters of them appearing once. The chain has TRBV9 and TRBJ2-7; unclear D gene. The sequencing input was PBMCs. The clonotype was recovered from a woman under 30 in good health and CMV-seropositive. Here the CDR3 reads CASSVLREQYF. Written as DNA, the CDR3 is TGTGCCAGCAGCGTACTACGAGAGCAGTACTTC.